The entry below describes one T cell receptor (beta chain). The antigen it recognizes is unknown. No base-level quality is on record; no much larger clone is a single base apart. To prepare the library, the immunoSEQ multiplex PCR assay was applied. In the source study's methods: A statistical classification framework was developed to diagnose cytomegalovirus status using the catalog of TCR beta chain sequences. Here the immuneACCESS table is served through TCRdb, limited to in-frame sequences with V and J called. Missing clones are a known gap in these copies; in checked studies unresolved V genes cover under half, and the rest lacks a known reason. The V and J calls and clone size come from that table; D and trimming were worked out from the DNA. Within this sample are approximately 120,000 clones, with about nine tenths of them counted one time only. The ten largest make up less than 2.5% of the sample.

The record originates from a study of cytomegalovirus exposure and HLA in healthy donors (dated by TCRdb to the late 2010s). Broadly, across the study: The 550 to 750 repertoires of the first cohort and the 120 validation repertoires were produced on the same platform, according to a later analysis. A separate validation cohort of 100 to 150 different subjects was used in addition to the 666-subject first cohort. The aim of the study was to test whether cataloging public T cell receptors could identify signatures of past pathogen exposure. High-throughput TCR immunosequencing, statistical association of individual TCRs with disease status, and machine learning were combined to predict cytomegalovirus infection status.

Via the germline V gene, CDR1 is KGHSH and CDR2 LQKENI. From the cysteine up to the phenylalanine, the CDR3 has a length of 15 residues. Only the CDR3 portion is preserved as DNA: 45 bases, with reading frame beginning at the first base. V gives up 1 base and J gives up 5 bases, and the segment between their germline ends measures 12 bases. The donors were included in the validation cohort of approximately 130 subjects, a group kept apart from the 666-subject first cohort. The study at large found these results: The classifier was reported to diagnose cytomegalovirus status with high specificity and sensitivity in both the original cohort and the validation cohort. A few of the identified cytomegalovirus-associated TCR beta chains were confirmed in vitro to be specific for cytomegalovirus antigens. According to the authors, the approach could potentially be generalized to other disease states and immunological phenotypes. A later analysis had no HLA typing for the validation cohort, so co-occurrence there was scored across all 110 or so repertoires. While some public TCRs were present in many individuals, most TCR sequences turned up only very rarely across donors. In the study, 150 to 200 TCR beta chains were listed as associated with cytomegalovirus. Of the cluster scores, 90% to 95% were above 0 in a later analysis, which found that TCRs clustered in the first cohort also tended to co-occur in the 120 validation repertoires.

The TCR sequence derives from a woman aged 18-29 years in good health and CMV-seronegative. The sequenced sample was PBMCs. Rearrangement joined TRBV18 to TRBJ1-5; TRBD1 is a weak D gene call, 5 bases matching. The nucleotide sequence reads as follows: TGTGCCAGCTCACCACGTGGGGGGTGGGATCAGCCCCAGCATTTT. Its product reads: CASSPRGGWDQPQHF. Reference TRBV18 and TRBJ1-5 genes cover what lies past the CDR3, so the full variable domain is NAGVMQNPRHLVRRRGQEARLRCSPMKGHSHVYWYRQLPEEGLKFMVYLQKENIIDESGMPKERFSAEFPKEGPSILRIQQVVRGDSAAYFCASSPRGGWDQPQHFGDGTRLSIL.